This paragraph reports one T cell receptor beta chain. Germline CDR1 reads MGHRA; CDR2 reads YSYEKL. Trimming removed 3 bases from V and 3 bases from J; junction bases left unmatched: 6. The CDR3 has 16 amino acids. Authors' methods: Nucleated cell counts were estimated from reference gene primer amplification. Method: immunoSEQ multiplex PCR; TCRdb's copy keeps in-frame clones and lacks some. D and trimming were read from the DNA, whereas the V and J calls and clone size are those reported in that table. In the table there are roughly 120,000 clones, 80% to 90% of which are singletons. The data belong to a study of blood T cell repertoires in COVID-19. Study overall: Spain, Italy and the United States supplied samples that represented acute and convalescent COVID-19. PBMCs, B-cell-depleted T cells, or T cells provided the cDNA or gDNA that made up the material.

This TCR derives from an elderly woman with active or convalescent COVID-19. The rearrangement uses TRBV4-1 and TRBJ2-7; 12 bases are shared with TRBD2. Sequencing used peripheral blood. The CDR3 nucleotides are TGCGCCAGCAGCCAGGAACCGACTAGCGGGAGCTACGAGCAGTACTTC. Translated, it gives CASSQEPTSGSYEQYF.